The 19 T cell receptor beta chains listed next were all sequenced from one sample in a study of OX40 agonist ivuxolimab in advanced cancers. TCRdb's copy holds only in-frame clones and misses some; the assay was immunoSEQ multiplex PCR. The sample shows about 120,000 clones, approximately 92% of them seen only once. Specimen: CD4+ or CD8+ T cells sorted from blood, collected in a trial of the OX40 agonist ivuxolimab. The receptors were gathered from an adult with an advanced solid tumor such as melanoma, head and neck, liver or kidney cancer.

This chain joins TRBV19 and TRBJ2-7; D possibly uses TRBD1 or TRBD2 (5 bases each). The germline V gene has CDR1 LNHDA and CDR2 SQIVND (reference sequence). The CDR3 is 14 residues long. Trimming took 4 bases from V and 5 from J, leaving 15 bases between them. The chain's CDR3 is CASSTSDGTHEQYF. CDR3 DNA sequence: TGTGCCAGTAGTACGAGCGACGGGACCCACGAGCAGTACTTC.

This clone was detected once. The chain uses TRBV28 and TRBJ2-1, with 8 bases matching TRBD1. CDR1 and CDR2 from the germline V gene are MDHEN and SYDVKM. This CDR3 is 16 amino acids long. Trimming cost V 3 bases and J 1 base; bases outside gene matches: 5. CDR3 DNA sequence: TGTGCCAGCAGTTTGGTAGGACAGGGATCCTACAATGAGCAGTTCTTC. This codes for CASSLVGQGSYNEQFF.

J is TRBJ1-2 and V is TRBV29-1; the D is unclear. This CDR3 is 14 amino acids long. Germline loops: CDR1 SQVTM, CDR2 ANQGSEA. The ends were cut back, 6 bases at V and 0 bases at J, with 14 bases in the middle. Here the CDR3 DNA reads TGCAGCGTCGGAGACCCGAGATCTAACTATGGCTACACCTTC. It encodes CSVGDPRSNYGYTF. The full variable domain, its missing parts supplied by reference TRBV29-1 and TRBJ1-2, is SAVISQKPSRDICQRGTSLTIQCQVDSQVTMMFWYRQQPGQSLTLIATANQGSEATYESGFVIDKFPISRPNLTFSTLTVSNMSPEDSSIYLCSVGDPRSNYGYTFGSGTRLTVV.

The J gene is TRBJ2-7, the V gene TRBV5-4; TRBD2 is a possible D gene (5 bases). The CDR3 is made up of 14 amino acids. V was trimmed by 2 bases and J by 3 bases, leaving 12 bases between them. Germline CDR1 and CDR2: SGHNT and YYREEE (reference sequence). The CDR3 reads CASSFGRRFYEQYF. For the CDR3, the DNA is TGTGCCAGCAGCTTTGGAAGGAGGTTCTACGAGCAGTACTTC.

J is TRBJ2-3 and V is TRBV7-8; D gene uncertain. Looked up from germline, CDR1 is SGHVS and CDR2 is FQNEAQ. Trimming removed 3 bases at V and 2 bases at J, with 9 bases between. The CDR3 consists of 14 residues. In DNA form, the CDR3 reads TGTGCCAGCAGCTTGACTCCCACCACAGATACGCAGTATTTT. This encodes CASSLTPTTDTQYF.

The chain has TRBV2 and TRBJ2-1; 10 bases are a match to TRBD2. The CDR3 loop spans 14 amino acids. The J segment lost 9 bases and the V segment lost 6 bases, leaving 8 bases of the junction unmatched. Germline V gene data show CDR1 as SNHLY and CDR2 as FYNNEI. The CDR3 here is CASRGLAMEGEQFF. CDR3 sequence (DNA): TGTGCCAGCAGGGGACTAGCGATGGAGGGTGAGCAGTTCTTC. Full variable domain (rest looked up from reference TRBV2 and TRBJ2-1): EPEVTQTPSHQVTQMGQEVILRCVPISNHLYFYWYRQILGQKVEFLVSFYNNEISEKSEIFDDQFSVERPDGSNFTLKIRSTKLEDSAMYFCASRGLAMEGEQFFGPGTRLTVL.

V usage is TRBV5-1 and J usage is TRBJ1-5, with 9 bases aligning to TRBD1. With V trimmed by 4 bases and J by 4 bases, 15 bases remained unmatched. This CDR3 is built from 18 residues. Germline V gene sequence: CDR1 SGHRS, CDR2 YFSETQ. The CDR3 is CASSPGGSRQGGNQPQHF. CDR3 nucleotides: TGCGCCAGCAGCCCGGGAGGGTCCCGACAGGGGGGGAATCAGCCCCAGCATTTT. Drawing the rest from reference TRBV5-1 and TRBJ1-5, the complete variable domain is KAGVTQTPRYLIKTRGQQVTLSCSPISGHRSVSWYQQTPGQGLQFLFEYFSETQRNKGNFPGRFSGRQFSNSRSEMNVSTLELGDSALYLCASSPGGSRQGGNQPQHFGDGTRLSIL.

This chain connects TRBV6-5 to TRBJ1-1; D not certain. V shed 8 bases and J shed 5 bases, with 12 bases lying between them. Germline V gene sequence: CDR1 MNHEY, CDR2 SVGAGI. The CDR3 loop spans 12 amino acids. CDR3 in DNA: TGTGCCAGCTCGGAACTGTGGACTGAAGCTTTCTTT. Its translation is CASSELWTEAFF.

The CDR3 spells CASRGREDSPLHF. CDR3 nucleotide sequence: TGTGCCAGCCGGGGCCGAGAGGATTCACCCCTCCACTTT. The chain links TRBV5-5 to TRBJ1-6; TRBD1 is a possible D gene (5 bases). The CDR3 is 13 amino acids. Trimming removed 7 bases from V and 8 bases from J, with 13 bases in between. Germline V gene sequence: CDR1 SGHKS, CDR2 YYEKEE (reference sequence).

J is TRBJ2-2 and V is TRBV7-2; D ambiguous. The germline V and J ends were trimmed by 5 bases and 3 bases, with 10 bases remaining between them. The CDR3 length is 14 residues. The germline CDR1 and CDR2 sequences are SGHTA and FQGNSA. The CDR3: CASSPPPHTGELFF. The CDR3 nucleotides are TGTGCCAGCAGCCCACCCCCGCACACCGGGGAGCTGTTTTTT. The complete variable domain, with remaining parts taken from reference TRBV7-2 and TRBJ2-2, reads GAGVSQSPSNKVTEKGKDVELRCDPISGHTALYWYRQSLGQGLEFLIYFQGNSAPDKSGLPSDRFSAERTGGSVSTLTIQRTQQEDSAVYLCASSPPPHTGELFFGEGSRLTVL.

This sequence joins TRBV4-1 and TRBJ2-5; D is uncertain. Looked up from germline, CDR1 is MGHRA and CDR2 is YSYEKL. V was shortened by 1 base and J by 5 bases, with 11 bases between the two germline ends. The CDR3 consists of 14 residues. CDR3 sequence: CASSQVPLRETQYF. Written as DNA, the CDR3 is TGCGCCAGCAGCCAAGTTCCCCTGAGGGAGACCCAGTACTTC.

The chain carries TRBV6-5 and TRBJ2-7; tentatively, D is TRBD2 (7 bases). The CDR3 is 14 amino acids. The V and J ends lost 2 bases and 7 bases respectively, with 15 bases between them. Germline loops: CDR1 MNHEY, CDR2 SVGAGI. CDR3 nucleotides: TGTGCCAGCAGTTACGGGGGGGCTGGAGGAGAGCAGTACTTC. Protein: CASSYGGAGGEQYF.

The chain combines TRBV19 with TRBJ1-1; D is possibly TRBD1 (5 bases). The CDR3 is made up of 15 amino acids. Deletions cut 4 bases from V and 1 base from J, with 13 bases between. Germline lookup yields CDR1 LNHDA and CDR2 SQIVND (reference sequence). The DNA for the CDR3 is TGTGCCAGTAGTACGTCGGGACTCTCGAACACTGAAGCTTTCTTT. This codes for CASSTSGLSNTEAFF.

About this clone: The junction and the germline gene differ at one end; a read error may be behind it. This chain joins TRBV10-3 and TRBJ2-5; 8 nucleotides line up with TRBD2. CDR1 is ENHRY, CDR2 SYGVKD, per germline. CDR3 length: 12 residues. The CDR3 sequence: CAISGERESQYF. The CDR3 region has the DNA TGTGCCATCAGTGGCGAGCGGGAGAGCCAGTACTTC.

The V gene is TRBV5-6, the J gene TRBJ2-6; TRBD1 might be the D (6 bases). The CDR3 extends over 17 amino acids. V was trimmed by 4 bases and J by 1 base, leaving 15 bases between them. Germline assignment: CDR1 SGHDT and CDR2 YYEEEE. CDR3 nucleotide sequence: TGTGCCAGCAGCACGGGCCCTACAGGGTCTGGGGCCAACGTCCTGACTTTC. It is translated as CASSTGPTGSGANVLTF. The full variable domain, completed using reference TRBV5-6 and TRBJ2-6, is DAGVTQSPTHLIKTRGQQVTLRCSPKSGHDTVSWYQQALGQGPQFIFQYYEEEERQRGNFPDRFSGHQFPNYSSELNVNALLLGDSALYLCASSTGPTGSGANVLTFGAGSRLTVL.

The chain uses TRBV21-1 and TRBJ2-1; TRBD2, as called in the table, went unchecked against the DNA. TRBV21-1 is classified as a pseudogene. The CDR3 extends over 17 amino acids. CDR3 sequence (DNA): TGTGCCAGCAGCAAAGGCCAGCGGGAGATCACCTACAATGAGCAGTTCTTC. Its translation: CASSKGQREITYNEQFF.

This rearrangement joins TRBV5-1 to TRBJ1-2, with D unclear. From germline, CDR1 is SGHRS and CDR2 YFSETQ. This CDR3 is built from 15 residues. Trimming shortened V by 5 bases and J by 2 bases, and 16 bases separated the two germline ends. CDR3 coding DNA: TGCGCCAGCAGTCACGGGGATGGGAAAAACTATGGCTACACCTTC. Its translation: CASSHGDGKNYGYTF.

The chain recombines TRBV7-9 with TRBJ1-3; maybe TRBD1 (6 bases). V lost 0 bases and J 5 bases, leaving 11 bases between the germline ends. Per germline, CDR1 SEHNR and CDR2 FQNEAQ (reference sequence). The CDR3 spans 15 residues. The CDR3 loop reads CASSLAVGQRNTIYF. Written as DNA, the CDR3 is TGTGCCAGCAGCTTAGCAGTCGGACAGCGAAACACCATATATTTT. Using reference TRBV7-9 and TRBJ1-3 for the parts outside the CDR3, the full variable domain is DTGVSQNPRHKITKRGQNVTFRCDPISEHNRLYWYRQTLGQGPEFLTYFQNEAQLEKSRLLSDRFSAERPKGSFSTLEIQRTEQGDSAMYLCASSLAVGQRNTIYFGEGSWLTVV.

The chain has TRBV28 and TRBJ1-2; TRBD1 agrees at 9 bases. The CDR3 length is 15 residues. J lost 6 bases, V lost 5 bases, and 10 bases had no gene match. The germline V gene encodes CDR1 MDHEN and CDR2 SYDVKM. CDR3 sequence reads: CASSPGQGAWDGYTF. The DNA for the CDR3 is TGTGCCAGCAGTCCGGGACAGGGTGCTTGGGATGGCTACACCTTC.